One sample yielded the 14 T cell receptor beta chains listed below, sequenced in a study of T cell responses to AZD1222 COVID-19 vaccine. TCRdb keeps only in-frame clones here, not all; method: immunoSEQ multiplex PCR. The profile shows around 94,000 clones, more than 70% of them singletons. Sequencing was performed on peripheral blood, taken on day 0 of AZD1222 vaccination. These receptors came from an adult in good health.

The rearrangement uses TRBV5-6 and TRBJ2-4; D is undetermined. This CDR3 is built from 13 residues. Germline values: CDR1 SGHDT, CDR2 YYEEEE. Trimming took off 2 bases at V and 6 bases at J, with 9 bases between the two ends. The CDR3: CASSFTERNIQYF. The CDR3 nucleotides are TGTGCCAGCAGCTTTACAGAAAGAAACATTCAGTACTTC.

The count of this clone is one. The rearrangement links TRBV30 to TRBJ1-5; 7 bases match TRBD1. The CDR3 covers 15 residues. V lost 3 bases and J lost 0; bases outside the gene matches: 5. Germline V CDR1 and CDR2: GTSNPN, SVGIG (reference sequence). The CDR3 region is CAWRKGQVSNQPQHF. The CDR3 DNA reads TGTGCCTGGAGGAAAGGACAGGTTAGCAATCAGCCCCAGCATTTT.

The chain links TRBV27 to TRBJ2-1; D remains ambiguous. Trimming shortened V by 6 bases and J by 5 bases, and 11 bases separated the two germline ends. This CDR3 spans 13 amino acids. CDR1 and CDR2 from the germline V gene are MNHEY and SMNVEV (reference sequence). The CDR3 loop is CASSTNLNNEQFF. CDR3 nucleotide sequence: TGTGCCAGCAGCACAAACCTCAACAATGAGCAGTTCTTC.

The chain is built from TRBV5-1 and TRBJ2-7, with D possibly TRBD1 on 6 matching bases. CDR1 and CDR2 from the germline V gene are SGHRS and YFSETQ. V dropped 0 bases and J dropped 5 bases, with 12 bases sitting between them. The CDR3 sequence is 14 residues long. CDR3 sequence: CASSLGGGLDEQYF. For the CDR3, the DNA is TGCGCCAGCAGCTTGGGTGGGGGCCTTGACGAGCAGTACTTC.

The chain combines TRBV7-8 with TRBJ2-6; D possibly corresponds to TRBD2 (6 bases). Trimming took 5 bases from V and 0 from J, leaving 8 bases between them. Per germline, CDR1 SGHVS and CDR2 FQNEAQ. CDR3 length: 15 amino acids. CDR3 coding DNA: TGTGCCAGCAGCCGGGGGAGCTCTGGGGCCAACGTCCTGACTTTC. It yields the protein CASSRGSSGANVLTF.

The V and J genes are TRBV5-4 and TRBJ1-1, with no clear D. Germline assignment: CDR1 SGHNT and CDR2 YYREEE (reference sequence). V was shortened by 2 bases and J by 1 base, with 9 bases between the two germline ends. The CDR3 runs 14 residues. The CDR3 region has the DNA TGTGCCAGCAGCTTAAGGGTTCCGAACACTGAAGCTTTCTTT. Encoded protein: CASSLRVPNTEAFF.

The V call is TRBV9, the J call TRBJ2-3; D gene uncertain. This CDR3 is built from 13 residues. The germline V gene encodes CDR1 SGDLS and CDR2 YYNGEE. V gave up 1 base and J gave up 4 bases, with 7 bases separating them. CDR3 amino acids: CASSVKVSDTQYF. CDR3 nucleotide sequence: TGTGCCAGCAGCGTAAAGGTCTCAGATACGCAGTATTTT.

The CDR3 DNA reads TGTGGGAAGGGACAGTTCAACTCTGGGGCCAACGTCCTGACTTTC. Translated, it gives CGKGQFNSGANVLTF. V gene TRBV6-5 combines with J gene TRBJ2-6, with TRBD1 identical over 7 bases. The CDR3 totals 15 residues. Germline CDR1 MNHEY, CDR2 SVGAGI.

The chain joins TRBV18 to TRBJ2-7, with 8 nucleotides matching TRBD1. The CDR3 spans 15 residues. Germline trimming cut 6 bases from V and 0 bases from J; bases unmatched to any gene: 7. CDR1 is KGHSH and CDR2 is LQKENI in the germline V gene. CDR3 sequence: CASSPGQGVSYEQYF. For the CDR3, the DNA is TGTGCCAGCTCCCCAGGACAGGGTGTCTCCTACGAGCAGTACTTC.

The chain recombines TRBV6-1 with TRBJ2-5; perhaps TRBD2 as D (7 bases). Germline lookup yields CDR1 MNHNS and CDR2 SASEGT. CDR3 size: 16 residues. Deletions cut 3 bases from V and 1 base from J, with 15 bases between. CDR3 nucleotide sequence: TGTGCCAGCAGTGAGATGTCGGGGGGCCTCCAAGAGACCCAGTACTTC. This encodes CASSEMSGGLQETQYF.

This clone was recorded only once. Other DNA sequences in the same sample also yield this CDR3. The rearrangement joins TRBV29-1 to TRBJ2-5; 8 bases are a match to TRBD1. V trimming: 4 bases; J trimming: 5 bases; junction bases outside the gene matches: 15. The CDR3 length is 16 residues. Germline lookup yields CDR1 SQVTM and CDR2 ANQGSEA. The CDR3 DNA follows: TGCAGCGTTGTTTCCCTCAGGGGGCTTTCCCCGGAGACCCAGTACTTC. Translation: CSVVSLRGLSPETQYF.

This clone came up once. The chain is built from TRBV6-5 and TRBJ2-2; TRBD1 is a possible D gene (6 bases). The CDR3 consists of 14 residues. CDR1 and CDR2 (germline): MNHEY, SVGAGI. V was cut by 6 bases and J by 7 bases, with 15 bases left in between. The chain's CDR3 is CASRFFTGIGELFF. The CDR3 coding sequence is TGTGCCAGCAGGTTCTTTACAGGGATCGGGGAGCTGTTTTTT.

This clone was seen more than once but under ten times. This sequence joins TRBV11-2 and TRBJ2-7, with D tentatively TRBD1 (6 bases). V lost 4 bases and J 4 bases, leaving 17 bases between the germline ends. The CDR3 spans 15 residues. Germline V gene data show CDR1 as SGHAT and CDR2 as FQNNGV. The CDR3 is CASSSPDSVSYEQYF. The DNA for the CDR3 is TGTGCCAGCAGCTCCCCGGACAGTGTATCTTACGAGCAGTACTTC.

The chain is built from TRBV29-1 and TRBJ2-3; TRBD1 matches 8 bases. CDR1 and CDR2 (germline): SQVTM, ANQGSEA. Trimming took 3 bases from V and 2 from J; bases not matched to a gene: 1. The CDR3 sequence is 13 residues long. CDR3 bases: TGCAGCGTTGAGGGACAGGCCACAGATACGCAGTATTTT. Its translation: CSVEGQATDTQYF.